This record looks at one TCR beta chain sequence and its context. The data stem from a study of blood T cell repertoires in COVID-19. About the research overall: COVID-19 samples collected from the United States, Italy and Spain covered acute and convalescent phases. T cells, B-cell-depleted T cells, or PBMCs provided the cDNA or gDNA that served as material.

In the study's own analysis: Cell counts per sample came from amplifying reference gene primers. Some clones are missing from TCRdb's copy, which holds only in-frame ones; the method was immunoSEQ multiplex PCR. Clonal size and the V and J genes are those of that table, whereas D and trimming came from the DNA. The table has roughly 200,000 clones, approximately 85% seen once. The CDR3 has 14 amino acids. Germline V gene data show CDR1 as MDHEN and CDR2 as SYDVKM. Trimming at V came to 7 bases and at J to 6 bases, leaving 10 bases not matched to a gene. The rearrangement joins TRBV28 to TRBJ1-2, with 8 nucleotides matching TRBD1. The receptor was isolated from a man in his 60s with acute or convalescent COVID-19. The sequencing input was peripheral blood. The CDR3 nucleotides are TGTGCCAGCACCCAAGGGCAGGGGGCAAATGGCTACACCTTC. This sequence encodes CASTQGQGANGYTF.